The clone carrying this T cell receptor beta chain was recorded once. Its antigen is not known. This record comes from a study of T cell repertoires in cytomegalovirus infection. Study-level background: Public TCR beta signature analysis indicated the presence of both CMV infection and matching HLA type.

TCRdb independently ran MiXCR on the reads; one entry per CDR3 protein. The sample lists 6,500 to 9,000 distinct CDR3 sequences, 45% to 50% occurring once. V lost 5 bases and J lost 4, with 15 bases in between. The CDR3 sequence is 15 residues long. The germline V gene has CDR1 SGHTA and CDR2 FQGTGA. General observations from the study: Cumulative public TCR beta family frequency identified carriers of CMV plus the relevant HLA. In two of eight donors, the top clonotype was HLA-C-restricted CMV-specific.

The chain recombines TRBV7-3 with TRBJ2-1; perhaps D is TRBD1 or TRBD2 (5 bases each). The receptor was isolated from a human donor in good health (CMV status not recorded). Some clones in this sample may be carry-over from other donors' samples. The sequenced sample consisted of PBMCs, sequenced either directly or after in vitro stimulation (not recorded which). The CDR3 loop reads CASSPGTEPYNEQFF. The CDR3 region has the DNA TGTGCCAGCAGCCCCGGGACCGAGCCTTACAATGAGCAGTTCTTC.